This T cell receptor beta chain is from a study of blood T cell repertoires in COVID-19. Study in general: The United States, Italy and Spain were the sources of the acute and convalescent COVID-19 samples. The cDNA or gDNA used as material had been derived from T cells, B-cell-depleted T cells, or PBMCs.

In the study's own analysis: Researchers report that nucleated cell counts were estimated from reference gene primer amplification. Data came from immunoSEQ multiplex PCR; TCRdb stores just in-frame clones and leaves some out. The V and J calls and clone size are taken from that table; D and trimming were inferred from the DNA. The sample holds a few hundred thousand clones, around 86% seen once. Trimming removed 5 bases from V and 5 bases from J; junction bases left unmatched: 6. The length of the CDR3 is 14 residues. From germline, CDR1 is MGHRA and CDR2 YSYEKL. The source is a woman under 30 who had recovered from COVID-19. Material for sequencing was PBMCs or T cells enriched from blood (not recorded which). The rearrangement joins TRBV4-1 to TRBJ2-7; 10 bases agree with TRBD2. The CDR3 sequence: CASSWVAGGDEQYF. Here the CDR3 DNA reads TGCGCCAGCAGCTGGGTAGCGGGAGGCGACGAGCAGTACTTC.